This T cell receptor beta chain was captured in a study of beta chain features in type 1 diabetes. General observations from the study: All four CD4+ subsets of Type 1 diabetes patients contained TCRB CDR3s that were moderately but significantly shorter.

One heparinised draw of blood, averaging about 110 mL, came from each donor. The CDR3 has 14 residues. Trimming removed 6 bases from V and 5 bases from J; junction bases left unmatched: 6. CDR1 is MDHEN, CDR2 SYDVKM, per germline. This clone has only one observation. As yet, its antigen is unknown. Expressed TCRB transcripts were sequenced because the isolated RNA had all been reverse transcribed beforehand. TCRdb's copy holds only in-frame clones and misses some; the assay was immunoSEQ multiplex PCR. The table shows more than 250,000 clones, with approximately 25% occurring only once. The chain couples TRBV28 to TRBJ1-4, with 7 bases lining up with TRBD1. This sequence originates from a woman in her 30s with type 1 diabetes. Sequences were obtained from naive CD4+ T cells from blood. CDR3 coding DNA: TGTGCCAGCAGCTCCGGGACAGACAATGAAAAACTGTTTTTT. The encoded protein is CASSSGTDNEKLFF.